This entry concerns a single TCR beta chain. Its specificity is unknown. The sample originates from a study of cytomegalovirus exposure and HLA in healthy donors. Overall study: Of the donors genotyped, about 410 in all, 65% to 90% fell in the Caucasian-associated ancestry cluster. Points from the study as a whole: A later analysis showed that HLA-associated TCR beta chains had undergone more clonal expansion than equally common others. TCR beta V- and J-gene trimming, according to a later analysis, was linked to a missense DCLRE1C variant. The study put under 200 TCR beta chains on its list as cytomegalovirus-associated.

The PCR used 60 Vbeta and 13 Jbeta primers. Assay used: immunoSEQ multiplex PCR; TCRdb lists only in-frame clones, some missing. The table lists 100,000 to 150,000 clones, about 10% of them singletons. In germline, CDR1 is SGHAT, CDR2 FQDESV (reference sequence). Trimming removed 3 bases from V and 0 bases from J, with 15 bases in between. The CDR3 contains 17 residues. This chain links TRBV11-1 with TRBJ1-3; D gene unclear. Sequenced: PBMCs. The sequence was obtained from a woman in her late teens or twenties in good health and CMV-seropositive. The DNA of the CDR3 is TGTGCCAGCAGCTTCGGGTCCGGCACGAGCTCTGGAAACACCATATATTTT. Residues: CASSFGSGTSSGNTIYF.